The T cell receptor (beta chain) under discussion was sequenced for a study of cytomegalovirus exposure and HLA in healthy donors. Study overall: Most genotyped donors, around four fifths of 398, had Caucasian-associated genetic ancestry. Findings of the study overall: Across donors, sequencing depth was assumed by presence/absence analyses to be roughly uniform. The dataset shows that most TCR sequences were rare, while some public TCRs occurred in many donors. Exclusion as indistinguishable affected some V segments, including TRBV6-2 and TRBV6-3.

As for this clone: Its antigen is as yet unknown.

The PCR used 60 Vbeta and 13 Jbeta primers. The assay was immunoSEQ multiplex PCR, and TCRdb's table has in-frame clones only and misses some. Of about 190,000 clones listed, about four fifths are singletons. CDR3 size: 15 residues. The germline CDR1 and CDR2 sequences are MDHEN and SYDVKM. V lost 6 bases and J lost 8; bases outside the gene matches: 10. Sequencing was carried out using PBMCs. The V call is TRBV28, the J call TRBJ1-1; 12 nucleotides align to TRBD1. The TCR was taken from a woman between 45 and 60 years old in good health and CMV-seropositive. The CDR3 bases are TGTGCCAGCAGGCACCGGGACAGGGGGCGGGTGGAAGCTTTCTTT. It encodes CASRHRDRGRVEAFF.